This T cell receptor beta chain was obtained from a study of control samples from healthy donors and cancer patients. CDR3 length: 15 amino acids. From germline, CDR1 is SGDLS and CDR2 YYNGEE. Trimming pared 0 bases from V and 1 base from J, leaving 7 bases between. Clones were sequenced by immunoSEQ multiplex PCR, and TCRdb holds only the in-frame ones, with some missing. Here the sample spans 70,000 to 95,000 clones, approximately 94% being singletons. Sequences were obtained from PBMCs. The V call is TRBV9, the J call TRBJ2-2; D call uncertain. This clonotype was sampled from a woman in her 40s with lung cancer. The CDR3 bases are TGTGCCAGCAGCGTAGCACCCTGGAACACCGGGGAGCTGTTTTTT. This translates into CASSVAPWNTGELFF.